A selection of T cell receptor beta chains follows, all from one sample in a study of glioma-infiltrating T cells. MiXCR, applied by TCRdb to the multiplex PCR reads, yields one record per CDR3 protein. The sample includes some 93,000 distinct CDR3 sequences, approximately 39% seen only once; the top ten take roughly two fifths. Material: glioma tissue, nonneoplastic brain tissue, or PBMCs (not recorded which). All receptors come from a human donor with low-grade glioma or glioblastoma, undergoing nonglioma brain surgery, or in good health (not recorded which). Both conserved end residues are part of each CDR3. Fields, in order: D gene, V gene, J gene, clone size, CDR3 DNA, CDR3 protein. The D gene is left open where the match is weak. A row's size may be missing; if present it is once, few, many or a size class.

d_call: .
v_call: TRBV6-2/TRBV6-3
j_call: TRBJ2-7
clone_size: many
cdr3_nt: TGTGCCAGCAGTTACCACGGGGGGCCTAATGAGCAGTACTTC
cdr3_aa: CASSYHGGPNEQYF

d_call: .
v_call: TRBV28
j_call: TRBJ1-5
clone_size: many
cdr3_nt: TGTGCCAGCAGTCTCTACACCCGTCCGGAGGACAATCAGCCCCAGCATTTT
cdr3_aa: CASSLYTRPEDNQPQHF

d_call: .
v_call: TRBV7-9
j_call: TRBJ2-1
clone_size: many
cdr3_nt: TGTGCCAGCAGCTTAGGGGGTTCCTGGGTGAATGAGCAGTTCTTC
cdr3_aa: CASSLGGSWVNEQFF

d_call: TRBD1
v_call: TRBV6-1
j_call: TRBJ1-1
clone_size: once
cdr3_nt: TGCGCCAGCAGTGACCGGACAGGGGGCAGGGAGAACACTGAAGCTTTCTTT
cdr3_aa: CASSDRTGGRENTEAFF

d_call: .
v_call: TRBV3-1
j_call: TRBJ1-3
clone_size: many
cdr3_nt: TGTGCCAGCGGCACTCGCAGGGTTCCTTCTGGAAACACCATATATTTT
cdr3_aa: CASGTRRVPSGNTIYF

d_call: .
v_call: TRBV19
j_call: TRBJ1-2
clone_size: few
cdr3_nt: TGTGCCAGTGCCTACGGGACGAACTATGGCTACACCTTC
cdr3_aa: CASAYGTNYGYTF

d_call: .
v_call: TRBV29-1
j_call: TRBJ2-5
clone_size: once
cdr3_nt: TGCGGCGTTGAAGCCCAAGAGACCCAGTGCTTC
cdr3_aa: CGVEAQETQCF

d_call: TRBD1
v_call: TRBV5-1
j_call: TRBJ2-2
clone_size: .
cdr3_nt: TGCGCCAGTCAGACAGGGTACACCGGGGAGCTGTTTTTT
cdr3_aa: CASQTGYTGELFF

d_call: .
v_call: TRBV29-1
j_call: TRBJ2-1
clone_size: .
cdr3_nt: TGCAGCGTTGTTCCGATCGGAGTGCTGGGGGGCGGCAGCGGGATTTACAATGAGCAGTTCTTC
cdr3_aa: CSVVPIGVLGGGSGIYNEQFF

d_call: .
v_call: TRBV2
j_call: TRBJ2-7
clone_size: many
cdr3_nt: TGTGCCAGCAAAATCCGAGCGGTGTCCTACGAGCAGTACTTC
cdr3_aa: CASKIRAVSYEQYF

d_call: .
v_call: TRBV7-9
j_call: TRBJ1-1
clone_size: many
cdr3_nt: TGTGCCAGCAGCCCCGGAGAGTTCACTGAAGCTTTCTTT
cdr3_aa: CASSPGEFTEAFF

d_call: .
v_call: TRBV7-2
j_call: TRBJ2-5
clone_size: many
cdr3_nt: TGTGCCAGCAGCTACGAACTCGGCAGCCAAGAGACCCAGTACTTC
cdr3_aa: CASSYELGSQETQYF

d_call: TRBD1
v_call: TRBV4-1
j_call: TRBJ2-7
clone_size: many
cdr3_nt: TGCGCCAGCAGCCAAGATTCTACAGGGGTAACCTACGAGCAGTACTTC
cdr3_aa: CASSQDSTGVTYEQYF

d_call: .
v_call: TRBV29-1
j_call: TRBJ2-3
clone_size: many
cdr3_nt: TGCAGCGCCCGTAAGGAGTGGGGCACAGATACGCAGTATTTT
cdr3_aa: CSARKEWGTDTQYF

d_call: .
v_call: TRBV7-8
j_call: TRBJ2-2
clone_size: many
cdr3_nt: TGTGCCAGCAGTCTTACACCCGCCGGGGAGCTGTTTTTT
cdr3_aa: CASSLTPAGELFF

d_call: .
v_call: TRBV11-1
j_call: TRBJ2-3
clone_size: many
cdr3_nt: TGTGCCAGCAGCCGAGATCTCTCGGAACTCACAGATACGCAGTATTTT
cdr3_aa: CASSRDLSELTDTQYF

d_call: .
v_call: TRBV25-1
j_call: TRBJ2-3
clone_size: many
cdr3_nt: TGTGCCAGCAGTGAATATACAGATACGCAGTATTTT
cdr3_aa: CASSEYTDTQYF

d_call: .
v_call: TRBV13
j_call: TRBJ2-3
clone_size: few
cdr3_nt: TGTGCCAGCAGCTCGTCCGAACGGCTAGCTAGCACAGATACGCAGTATTTT
cdr3_aa: CASSSSERLASTDTQYF

d_call: .
v_call: TRBV10-3
j_call: TRBJ2-1
clone_size: many
cdr3_nt: TGTGCCATCAGTGATCGACTCTCCTACAATGAGCAGTTCTTC
cdr3_aa: CAISDRLSYNEQFF

d_call: .
v_call: TRBV6-2/TRBV6-3
j_call: TRBJ2-7
clone_size: many
cdr3_nt: TGTGCCAGCAGTTACCTCCTTTCCGGACAGACCCACCTCGAGCAGTACTTC
cdr3_aa: CASSYLLSGQTHLEQYF

d_call: TRBD1
v_call: TRBV12-3/TRBV12-4
j_call: TRBJ2-1
clone_size: many
cdr3_nt: TGTGCCAGCAGTTTAGATCAGGGGGCCCTCTACAATGAGCAGTTCTTC
cdr3_aa: CASSLDQGALYNEQFF

d_call: .
v_call: TRBV20-1
j_call: TRBJ1-5
clone_size: .
cdr3_nt: TGCAGTGCTCGTCTAGAAGATTGGGATCAGCCCCAGCATTTT
cdr3_aa: CSARLEDWDQPQHF

d_call: .
v_call: TRBV10-3
j_call: TRBJ1-4
clone_size: many
cdr3_nt: TGTGCCATCAGTGAAGTTCGGGACCTGAGGGAAAAACTGTTTTTT
cdr3_aa: CAISEVRDLREKLFF

d_call: TRBD2
v_call: TRBV5-1
j_call: TRBJ2-7
clone_size: .
cdr3_nt: TGCGCCAGCAGCTTGGGAGTTAGCGGGGGCACCTACGAGCAGTACTTC
cdr3_aa: CASSLGVSGGTYEQYF

d_call: .
v_call: TRBV2
j_call: TRBJ1-4
clone_size: many
cdr3_nt: TGTGCCAGCAGTTACAGGAAGGGTAATGAAAAACTGTTTTTT
cdr3_aa: CASSYRKGNEKLFF

d_call: TRBD2
v_call: TRBV19
j_call: TRBJ2-5
clone_size: many
cdr3_nt: TGTGCCAGTAGTACAGGGACTAGCTCCCAAGAGACCCAGTACTTC
cdr3_aa: CASSTGTSSQETQYF

d_call: .
v_call: TRBV11-2
j_call: TRBJ2-7
clone_size: many
cdr3_nt: TGTGCCAGCAGCCGACCACAGGCGGCTAGCATGGAGCAGTACTTC
cdr3_aa: CASSRPQAASMEQYF

d_call: .
v_call: TRBV18
j_call: TRBJ2-7
clone_size: many
cdr3_nt: TGTGCCAGCTCAGGGCGGGACAGCTACGAGCAGTACTTC
cdr3_aa: CASSGRDSYEQYF

d_call: TRBD2
v_call: TRBV7-2
j_call: TRBJ2-2
clone_size: .
cdr3_nt: TGTGCCAGCAGCCCAAGGACTAGCGGAAACACAGGGGAGCTGTCTTTT
cdr3_aa: CASSPRTSGNTGELSF

d_call: .
v_call: TRBV18
j_call: TRBJ2-1
clone_size: .
cdr3_nt: TGTGCCAGCTCAGTGTCGGGAGAGCAGTTCTTC
cdr3_aa: CASSVSGEQFF

d_call: .
v_call: TRBV28
j_call: TRBJ1-6
clone_size: medium-sized
cdr3_nt: TGTGCCAGCAGGGAGATCCGGGACAAATATAATTCACCCCTCCACTTT
cdr3_aa: CASREIRDKYNSPLHF

d_call: .
v_call: TRBV7-2
j_call: TRBJ1-5
clone_size: many
cdr3_nt: TGTGCCAGCAGCTTAGTGCACCTCAATCAGCCCCAGCATTTT
cdr3_aa: CASSLVHLNQPQHF

d_call: TRBD1
v_call: TRBV20-1
j_call: TRBJ1-6
clone_size: many
cdr3_nt: TGCAGTGCTAGACCAAGACAGGGGGCAGATTCACCCCTCCACTTT
cdr3_aa: CSARPRQGADSPLHF

d_call: .
v_call: TRBV20-1
j_call: TRBJ2-5
clone_size: many
cdr3_nt: TGCAGTGCTAGTAATTCGTTCGGGGGAGAGACCCAGTACTTC
cdr3_aa: CSASNSFGGETQYF

d_call: TRBD1
v_call: TRBV20-1
j_call: TRBJ1-1
clone_size: .
cdr3_nt: TGCAGTGCTAGACGGTCGGGACAGGGCCGGTTTGAGGCTTTCTTT
cdr3_aa: CSARRSGQGRFEAFF

d_call: TRBD2
v_call: TRBV7-8
j_call: TRBJ2-7
clone_size: many
cdr3_nt: TGTGCCAGCAGCTTACGGTTAGCGGGCTCGAGCTCCTACGAGCAGTACTTC
cdr3_aa: CASSLRLAGSSSYEQYF

d_call: .
v_call: TRBV28
j_call: TRBJ2-3
clone_size: once
cdr3_nt: TGTGCCAGCATTTTCGGGGGTGCCTCTACGCAGTATTTT
cdr3_aa: CASIFGGASTQYF

d_call: TRBD2
v_call: TRBV19
j_call: TRBJ2-3
clone_size: many
cdr3_nt: TGTGCCAGTAGTATTAGGCGGGAGGGCCACCGTACGCAGTATTTT
cdr3_aa: CASSIRREGHRTQYF

d_call: TRBD1
v_call: TRBV2
j_call: TRBJ1-1
clone_size: .
cdr3_nt: TGTGCCAGCATCAGGGACAGGAACACAGAATCTTTCTTT
cdr3_aa: CASIRDRNTESFF

d_call: .
v_call: TRBV28
j_call: TRBJ1-2
clone_size: many
cdr3_nt: TGTGCCAGCAGTTTACTACAAGGCCCTAACTATGGCTACACCTTC
cdr3_aa: CASSLLQGPNYGYTF

d_call: TRBD2
v_call: TRBV6-6
j_call: TRBJ2-5
clone_size: .
cdr3_nt: TGTGCCAGCATCCAAGCGGGACTAGCAGGGTACCAAGAGACCCAGTACTTC
cdr3_aa: CASIQAGLAGYQETQYF

d_call: .
v_call: TRBV29-1
j_call: TRBJ2-7
clone_size: .
cdr3_nt: TGCAGCGTTGAAGAGTTTACCCAGAGCTCCTACGAGCAGTACTTC
cdr3_aa: CSVEEFTQSSYEQYF

d_call: TRBD2
v_call: TRBV7-2
j_call: TRBJ2-7
clone_size: many
cdr3_nt: TGTGCCAGCAGCTTAGCGTTGCTAGCGGGAGTCTCGTACGAGCAGTACTTC
cdr3_aa: CASSLALLAGVSYEQYF

d_call: .
v_call: TRBV24-1
j_call: TRBJ2-7
clone_size: .
cdr3_nt: TGTGCCACCAGTGGAGCGGCAGGGGTACAAGAGAACCAGTACTTC
cdr3_aa: CATSGAAGVQENQYF

d_call: TRBD1
v_call: TRBV6-2/TRBV6-3
j_call: TRBJ2-6
clone_size: .
cdr3_nt: TGTGCCAGGAGTGGGACAGGGGCCGGGGCCAGCGTCCTGACTTTC
cdr3_aa: CARSGTGAGASVLTF

d_call: .
v_call: TRBV6-1
j_call: TRBJ1-5
clone_size: many
cdr3_nt: TGTGCCAGCAGTCATTATAGCAATCAGCCCCAGCATTTT
cdr3_aa: CASSHYSNQPQHF

d_call: TRBD2
v_call: TRBV7-8
j_call: TRBJ2-5
clone_size: many
cdr3_nt: TGTGCCAGCAGCTTAGTCCGGGGGGAAGAGACCCAGTACTTC
cdr3_aa: CASSLVRGEETQYF

d_call: .
v_call: TRBV4-1
j_call: TRBJ2-4
clone_size: .
cdr3_nt: TGCGCCAGCAGCCGAGATCTCAGTTTGAGGGGCGACGGTAACATTCAGTACTTC
cdr3_aa: CASSRDLSLRGDGNIQYF

d_call: TRBD1
v_call: TRBV2
j_call: TRBJ1-4
clone_size: many
cdr3_nt: TGTGCCAGCAGGCGGACAGGGTATAATGAAAAACTGTTTTTT
cdr3_aa: CASRRTGYNEKLFF

d_call: .
v_call: TRBV24-1
j_call: TRBJ1-5
clone_size: many
cdr3_nt: TGTGCCACCAGTGATCGCTCCTCAGATCCCCAGCATTTT
cdr3_aa: CATSDRSSDPQHF

d_call: .
v_call: TRBV10-3
j_call: TRBJ1-5
clone_size: many
cdr3_nt: TGTGCCATCAGTGAGTCTAGGACAATTAGCAATCAGCCCCAGCATTTT
cdr3_aa: CAISESRTISNQPQHF

d_call: TRBD2
v_call: TRBV5-1
j_call: TRBJ2-5
clone_size: few
cdr3_nt: TGCGCCAGCATACCCGGGGCTAGCGGGGGAGAGACCCAGTACTTC
cdr3_aa: CASIPGASGGETQYF

d_call: .
v_call: TRBV7-2
j_call: TRBJ1-5
clone_size: many
cdr3_nt: TGTGCCAGCAGCAACTCTAATGGTGGCAATCAGCCCCAGCATTTT
cdr3_aa: CASSNSNGGNQPQHF

d_call: TRBD1
v_call: TRBV19
j_call: TRBJ2-1
clone_size: many
cdr3_nt: TGTGCCAGTAGTCCGAAGCCAGGGGGCAATGAGCAGTTCTTC
cdr3_aa: CASSPKPGGNEQFF

d_call: .
v_call: TRBV12-5
j_call: TRBJ2-3
clone_size: many
cdr3_nt: TGTGCTAGTGGTTCCCCCCGGGAGCCTACAGATACGCAGTATTTT
cdr3_aa: CASGSPREPTDTQYF